Listed below are T cell receptor beta chains from one sample, sequenced in a study of T cells after yellow fever vaccination. TCRdb reprocessed the 5' RACE reads via MiXCR and lists one record per CDR3 protein. The top ten clones hold 30% to 40% of a sample with about 130,000 distinct CDR3 sequences, over 8% of them seen once. The sequenced sample was CD8+ T cells sorted from PBMCs, obtained on the day of the yellow fever booster vaccination. These receptors originate from a man aged 18 to 35 who received the YFV17D yellow fever vaccine. CDR3s include the opening cysteine and the closing phenylalanine or tryptophan. D genes are given only for firm matches. Not every row has a clone size; where given, it reads once, few, many or a size class.

J,size,D,V,DNA,CDR3
TRBJ2-1,.,.,TRBV10-3,TGTGCCATCAAAACCGATAGACCTGGGCAGTTCTTC,CAIKTDRPGQFF
TRBJ1-5,few,.,TRBV7-8,TGTGCCAGCAGCTTAAGGGGCTGGATCCAGCCCCAGCATTTT,CASSLRGWIQPQHF
TRBJ1-5,.,TRBD1,TRBV7-2,TGTGCCAGCAGTCGTGACAGGGGAGGAAGCAATCAGCCCCAGCATTTT,CASSRDRGGSNQPQHF
TRBJ1-1,.,.,TRBV11-2,TGTGCCAGCAGCTCAAAGAGGGGGACTGAAGCTTTCTTT,CASSSKRGTEAFF
TRBJ1-6,few,.,TRBV4-3,TGCGCCAGCAGCCAAGATAGGGTTCGGAGTTCACCCCTCCACTTT,CASSQDRVRSSPLHF
TRBJ2-1,.,TRBD2,TRBV4-2,TGTGCCAGCAGCGACCGACTAGCGGGGGGACACAATGAGCAGTTCTTC,CASSDRLAGGHNEQFF
TRBJ2-7,many,.,TRBV20-1,TGCAGTGCCCGAGAAATCCGGACAGCACTCTACGAGCAGTACTTC,CSAREIRTALYEQYF
TRBJ2-5,many,.,TRBV7-6,TGTGCCAGCAGCCCTCGACAAGTGCGGACCCAGTACTTC,CASSPRQVRTQYF
TRBJ1-1,few,TRBD1,TRBV11-2,TGTGCCAGCAGCTGGGGGGACAGGACCAACACTGAAGCTTTCTTT,CASSWGDRTNTEAFF
TRBJ2-1,many,.,TRBV12-3/TRBV12-4,TGTGCCAGCAGTAGGGCGTACAATGAGCAGTTCTTC,CASSRAYNEQFF
TRBJ1-2,.,.,TRBV29-1,TGCAGCGTTGAAGATCGAGTCAGGGCTTCCGACTATGATGGCTACACCTTC,CSVEDRVRASDYDGYTF
TRBJ2-3,few,TRBD1,TRBV5-1,TGCGCCAGCAGCGTGAGGGGACAGGGGATTAATACGCAGTATTTT,CASSVRGQGINTQYF
TRBJ1-2,many,.,TRBV29-1,TGCAGCGTGCTGGGAGAAGGTCACGGGGGCTACACCTTC,CSVLGEGHGGYTF
TRBJ2-4,many,.,TRBV7-9,TGTGCCAGCAGCTTAGCAGCCAAAAACATTCAGTACTTC,CASSLAAKNIQYF
TRBJ1-5,many,.,TRBV20-1,TGCAGTGCTAGACGCAGTCGCAATCAGCCCCAGCATTTT,CSARRSRNQPQHF
TRBJ2-1,.,.,TRBV12-5,TGTGCTAGTGGTTTGGTACTGGGGAGCTCCTACAATGAGCAGTTCTTC,CASGLVLGSSYNEQFF
TRBJ1-1,few,.,TRBV12-3/TRBV12-4,TGTGCCAGCAGTTTAAGTATCACTGAAGCTTTCTTT,CASSLSITEAFF
TRBJ2-1,few,.,TRBV4-2,TGTGCCAGCAGCCAAGGACAGGCCAGCTCCTACAATGAGCAGTTCTTC,CASSQGQASSYNEQFF
TRBJ2-5,.,.,TRBV27,TGTGCCAGCAGTTCCTTTGGAAAGACCCAGTACTTC,CASSSFGKTQYF
TRBJ1-5,.,.,TRBV13,TGTGCCAGCAGCTTTACTCTGGGCCAGCCCCAGCATTTT,CASSFTLGQPQHF